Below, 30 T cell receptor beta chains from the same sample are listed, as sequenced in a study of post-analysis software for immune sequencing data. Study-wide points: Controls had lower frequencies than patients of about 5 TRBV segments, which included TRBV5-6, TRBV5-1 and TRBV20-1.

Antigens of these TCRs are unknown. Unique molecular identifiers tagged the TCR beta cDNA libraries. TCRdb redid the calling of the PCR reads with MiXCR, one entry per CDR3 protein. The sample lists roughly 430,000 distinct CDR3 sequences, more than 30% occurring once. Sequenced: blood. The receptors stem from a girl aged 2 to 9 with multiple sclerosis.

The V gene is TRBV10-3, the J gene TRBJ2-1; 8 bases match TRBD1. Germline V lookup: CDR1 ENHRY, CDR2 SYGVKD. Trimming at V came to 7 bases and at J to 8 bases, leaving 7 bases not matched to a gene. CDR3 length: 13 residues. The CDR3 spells CAINQGARDEQFF. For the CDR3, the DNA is TGTGCCATCAACCAGGGGGCCAGGGATGAGCAGTTCTTC.

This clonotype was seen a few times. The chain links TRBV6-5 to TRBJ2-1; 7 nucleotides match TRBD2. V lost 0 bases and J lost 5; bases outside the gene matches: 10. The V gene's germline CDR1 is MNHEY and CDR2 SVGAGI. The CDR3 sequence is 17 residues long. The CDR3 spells CASSYSMFRGVDNEQFF. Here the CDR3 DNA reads TGTGCCAGCAGTTACTCGATGTTCCGGGGGGTAGACAATGAGCAGTTCTTC.

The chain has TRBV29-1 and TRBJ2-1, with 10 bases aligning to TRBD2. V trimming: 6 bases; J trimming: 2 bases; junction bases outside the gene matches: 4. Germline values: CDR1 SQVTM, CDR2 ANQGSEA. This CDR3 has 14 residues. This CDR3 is CSVSGRGTYNEQFF. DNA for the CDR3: TGCAGCGTGAGCGGGAGGGGAACCTACAATGAGCAGTTCTTC.

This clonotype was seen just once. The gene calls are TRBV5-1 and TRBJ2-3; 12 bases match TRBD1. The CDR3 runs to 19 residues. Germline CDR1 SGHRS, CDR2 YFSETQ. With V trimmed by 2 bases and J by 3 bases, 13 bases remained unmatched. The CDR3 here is CASSFGGGPGQGATDTQYF. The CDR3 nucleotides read TGCGCCAGCAGCTTCGGCGGGGGACCGGGACAGGGGGCTACAGATACGCAGTATTTT. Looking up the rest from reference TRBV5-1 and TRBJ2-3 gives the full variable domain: KAGVTQTPRYLIKTRGQQVTLSCSPISGHRSVSWYQQTPGQGLQFLFEYFSETQRNKGNFPGRFSGRQFSNSRSEMNVSTLELGDSALYLCASSFGGGPGQGATDTQYFGPGTRLTVL.

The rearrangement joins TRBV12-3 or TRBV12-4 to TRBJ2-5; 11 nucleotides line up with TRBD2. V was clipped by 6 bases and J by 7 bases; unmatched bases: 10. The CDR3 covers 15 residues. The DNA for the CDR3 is TGTGCCAGCAGCCTATCGACTAGCGGGGACGGGACCCAGTACTTC. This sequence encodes CASSLSTSGDGTQYF.

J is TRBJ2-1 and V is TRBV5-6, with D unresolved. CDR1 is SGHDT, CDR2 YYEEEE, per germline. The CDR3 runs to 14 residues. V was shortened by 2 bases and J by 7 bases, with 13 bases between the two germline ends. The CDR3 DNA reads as TGTGCCAGCAGCTTCTCGGGCAGTTTAAATGAGCAGTTCTTC. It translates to CASSFSGSLNEQFF.

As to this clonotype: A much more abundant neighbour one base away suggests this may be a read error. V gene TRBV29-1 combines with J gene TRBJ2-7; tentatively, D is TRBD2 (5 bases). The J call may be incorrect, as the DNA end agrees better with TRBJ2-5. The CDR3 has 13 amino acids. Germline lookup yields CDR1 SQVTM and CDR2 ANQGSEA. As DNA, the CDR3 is TGCAGCGTTATTCTAGTCGCGGGAGAGACCCAGTACTTC. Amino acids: CSVILVAGETQYF.

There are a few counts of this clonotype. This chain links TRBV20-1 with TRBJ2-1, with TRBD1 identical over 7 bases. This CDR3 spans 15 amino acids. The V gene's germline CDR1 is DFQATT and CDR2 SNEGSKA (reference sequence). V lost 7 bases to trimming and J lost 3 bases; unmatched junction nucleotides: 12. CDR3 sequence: CSVRPPGQFYNEQFF. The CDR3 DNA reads TGCAGTGTTCGTCCTCCGGGACAGTTCTACAATGAGCAGTTCTTC.

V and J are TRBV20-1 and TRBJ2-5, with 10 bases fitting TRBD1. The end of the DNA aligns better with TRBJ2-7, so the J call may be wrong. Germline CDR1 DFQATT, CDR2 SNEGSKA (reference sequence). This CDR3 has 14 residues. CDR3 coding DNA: TGCAGTGCTAGTTCCGGGACAGGGGTTGGCGAGCAGTACTTC. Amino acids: CSASSGTGVGEQYF.

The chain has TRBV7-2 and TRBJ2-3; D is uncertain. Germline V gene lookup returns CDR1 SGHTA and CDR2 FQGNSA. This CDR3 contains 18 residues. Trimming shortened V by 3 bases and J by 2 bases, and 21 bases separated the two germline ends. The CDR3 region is CASSFGSTDVYFTDTQYF. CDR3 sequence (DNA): TGTGCCAGCAGCTTTGGTTCGACCGACGTATACTTCACAGATACGCAGTATTTT.

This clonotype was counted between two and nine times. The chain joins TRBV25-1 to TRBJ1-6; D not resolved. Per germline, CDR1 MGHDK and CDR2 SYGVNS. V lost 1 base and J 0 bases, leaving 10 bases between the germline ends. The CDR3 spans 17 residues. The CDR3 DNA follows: TGTGCCAGCAGTGAATTCTTAGGGAGCTCCTATAATTCACCCCTCCACTTT. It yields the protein CASSEFLGSSYNSPLHF.

As DNA, the CDR3 is TGTGCCAGCAGCCCCCGCCGGGGGAATGAAAAACTGTTTTTT. As protein: CASSPRRGNEKLFF. The chain uses TRBV7-6 and TRBJ1-4; tentative D call: TRBD1 (5 bases). Germline assignment: CDR1 SGHVS and CDR2 FNYEAQ. The CDR3 covers 14 residues. The V end was cut by 5 bases, the J end by 5 bases, with 12 bases between.

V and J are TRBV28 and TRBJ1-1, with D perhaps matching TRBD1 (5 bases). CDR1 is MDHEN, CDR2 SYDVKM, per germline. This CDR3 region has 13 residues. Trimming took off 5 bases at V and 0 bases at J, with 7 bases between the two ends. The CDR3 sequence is CASSMDMNTEAFF. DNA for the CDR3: TGTGCCAGCAGTATGGACATGAACACTGAAGCTTTCTTT.

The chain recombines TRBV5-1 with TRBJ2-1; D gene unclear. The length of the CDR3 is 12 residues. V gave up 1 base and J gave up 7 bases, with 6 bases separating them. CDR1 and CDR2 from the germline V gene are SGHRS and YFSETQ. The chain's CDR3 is CASSLRLNEQFF. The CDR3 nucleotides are TGCGCCAGCAGCTTGCGGCTGAATGAGCAGTTCTTC.

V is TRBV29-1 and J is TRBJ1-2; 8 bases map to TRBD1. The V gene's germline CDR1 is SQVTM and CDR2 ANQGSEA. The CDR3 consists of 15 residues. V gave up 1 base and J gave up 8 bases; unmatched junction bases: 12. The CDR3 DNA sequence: TGCAGCGTTGAAGCTTATCGGCAGGGGGCAAGAGGCTACACCTTC. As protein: CSVEAYRQGARGYTF.

DNA for the CDR3: TGTGCCACCAGTCCAGGGAATATGAACACTGAAGCTTTCTTT. Protein: CATSPGNMNTEAFF. The rearrangement links TRBV24-1 to TRBJ1-1; maybe TRBD1 (5 bases). The CDR3 runs to 14 residues. Deletions cut 6 bases from V and 0 bases from J, with 10 bases between. Germline V gene sequence: CDR1 KGHDR, CDR2 SFDVKD.

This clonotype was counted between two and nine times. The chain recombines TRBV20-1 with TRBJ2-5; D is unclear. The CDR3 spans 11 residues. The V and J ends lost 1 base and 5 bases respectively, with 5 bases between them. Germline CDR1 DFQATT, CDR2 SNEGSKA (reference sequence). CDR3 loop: CSARVRETQYF. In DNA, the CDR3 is TGCAGTGCTAGAGTAAGGGAGACCCAGTACTTC.

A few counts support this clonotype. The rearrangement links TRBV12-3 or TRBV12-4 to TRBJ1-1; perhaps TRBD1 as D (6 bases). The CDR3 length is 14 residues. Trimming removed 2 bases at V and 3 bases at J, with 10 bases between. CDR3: CASSLQGLYTEAFF. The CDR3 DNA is TGTGCCAGCAGTTTACAGGGGTTGTACACTGAAGCTTTCTTT.

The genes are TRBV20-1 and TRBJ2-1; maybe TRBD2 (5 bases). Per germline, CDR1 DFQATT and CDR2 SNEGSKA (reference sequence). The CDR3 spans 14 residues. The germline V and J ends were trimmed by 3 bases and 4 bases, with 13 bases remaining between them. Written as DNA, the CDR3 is TGCAGTGCTAGTGGGCTAGCCTCTTACAATGAGCAGTTCTTC. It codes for CSASGLASYNEQFF.

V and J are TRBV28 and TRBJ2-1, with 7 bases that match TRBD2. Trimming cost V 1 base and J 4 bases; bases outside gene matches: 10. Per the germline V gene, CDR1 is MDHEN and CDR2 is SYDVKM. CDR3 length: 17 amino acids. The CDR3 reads CASSLLLREVTYNEQFF. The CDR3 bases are TGTGCCAGCAGTTTATTATTACGGGAGGTTACGTACAATGAGCAGTTCTTC.

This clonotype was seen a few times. CDR3 nucleotides: TGTGCCAGCAGCCAATCAGAGGGGCAGCAGTTCTTC. Its translation is CASSQSEGQQFF. This chain links TRBV16 with TRBJ2-1; D could derive from TRBD1 or TRBD2 (5 bases each). The CDR3 length is 12 residues. V lost 0 bases, J lost 11 bases, and 8 bases lay in between. Germline values: CDR1 KGHSY, CDR2 FQNENV.

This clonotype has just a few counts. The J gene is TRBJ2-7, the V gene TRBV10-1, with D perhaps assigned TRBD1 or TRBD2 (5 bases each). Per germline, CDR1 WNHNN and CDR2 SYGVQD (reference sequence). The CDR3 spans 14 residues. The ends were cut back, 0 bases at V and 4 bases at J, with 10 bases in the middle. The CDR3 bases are TGCGCCAGCAGTGAGTCGACCGGGGCTTACGAGCAGTACTTC. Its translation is CASSESTGAYEQYF.

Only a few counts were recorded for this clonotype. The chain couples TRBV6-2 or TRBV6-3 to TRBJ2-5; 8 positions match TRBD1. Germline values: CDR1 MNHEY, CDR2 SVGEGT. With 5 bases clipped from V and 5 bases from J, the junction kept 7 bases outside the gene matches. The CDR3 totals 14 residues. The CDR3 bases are TGTGCCAGCAGTCCGGGACAGGACTCGGAGACCCAGTACTTC. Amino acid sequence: CASSPGQDSETQYF.

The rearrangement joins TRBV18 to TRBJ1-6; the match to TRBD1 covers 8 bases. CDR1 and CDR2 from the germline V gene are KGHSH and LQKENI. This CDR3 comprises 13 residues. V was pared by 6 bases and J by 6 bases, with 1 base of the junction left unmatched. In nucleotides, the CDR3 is TGTGCCAGCTCTACAGGGGGTAATTCACCCCTCCACTTT. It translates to CASSTGGNSPLHF.

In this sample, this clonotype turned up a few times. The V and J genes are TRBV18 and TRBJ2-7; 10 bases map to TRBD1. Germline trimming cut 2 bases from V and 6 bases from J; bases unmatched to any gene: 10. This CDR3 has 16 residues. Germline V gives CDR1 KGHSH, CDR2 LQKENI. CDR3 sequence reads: CASSPSIPGQGLEQYF. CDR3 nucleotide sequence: TGTGCCAGCTCACCAAGTATTCCGGGACAGGGGCTCGAGCAGTACTTC.

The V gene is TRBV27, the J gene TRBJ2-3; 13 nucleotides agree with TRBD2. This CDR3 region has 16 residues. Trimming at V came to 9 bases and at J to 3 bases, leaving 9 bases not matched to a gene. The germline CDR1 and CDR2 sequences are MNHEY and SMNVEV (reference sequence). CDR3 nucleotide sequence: TGTGCCAGTACTCGGAGACTAGCGGGAGGTACAGATACGCAGTATTTT. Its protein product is CASTRRLAGGTDTQYF.

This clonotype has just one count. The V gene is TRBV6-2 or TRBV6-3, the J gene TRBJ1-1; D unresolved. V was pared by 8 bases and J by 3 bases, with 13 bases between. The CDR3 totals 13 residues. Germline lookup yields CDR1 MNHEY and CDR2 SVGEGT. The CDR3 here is CASERDGYTEAFF. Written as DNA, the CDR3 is TGTGCCAGCGAGCGGGATGGGTACACTGAAGCTTTCTTT.

CDR3: CASSRRIAGPGTGELFF. CDR3 coding DNA: TGTGCCAGCAGCCGCCGAATAGCGGGGCCTGGGACCGGGGAGCTGTTTTTT. The V and J genes are TRBV9 and TRBJ2-2; 8 bases match TRBD2. CDR3 length: 17 residues. The ends lost 4 bases at V and 5 bases at J; junction bases unmatched: 13. In germline, CDR1 is SGDLS, CDR2 YYNGEE. Full variable domain (remainder filled in from reference TRBV9 and TRBJ2-2): DSGVTQTPKHLITATGQRVTLRCSPRSGDLSVYWYQQSLDQGLQFLIQYYNGEERAKGNILERFSAQQFPDLHSELNLSSLELGDSALYFCASSRRIAGPGTGELFFGEGSRLTVL.

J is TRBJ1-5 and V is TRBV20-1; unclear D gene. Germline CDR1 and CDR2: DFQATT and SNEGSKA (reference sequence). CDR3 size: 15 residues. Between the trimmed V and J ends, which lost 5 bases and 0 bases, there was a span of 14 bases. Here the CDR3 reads CSARQDWYSNQPQHF. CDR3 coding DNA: TGCAGTGCTCGTCAAGATTGGTATAGCAATCAGCCCCAGCATTTT.

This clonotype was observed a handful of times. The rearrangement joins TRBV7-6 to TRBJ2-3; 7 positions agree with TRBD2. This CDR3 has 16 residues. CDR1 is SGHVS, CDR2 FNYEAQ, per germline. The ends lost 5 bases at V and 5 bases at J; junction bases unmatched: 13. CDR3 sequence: CASSPSGTTFVDTQYF. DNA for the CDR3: TGTGCCAGCAGCCCATCCGGGACTACCTTCGTAGATACGCAGTATTTT. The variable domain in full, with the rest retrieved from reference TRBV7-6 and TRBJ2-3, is GAGVSQSPRYKVTKRGQDVALRCDPISGHVSLYWYRQALGQGPEFLTYFNYEAQQDKSGLPNDRFSAERPEGSISTLTIQRTEQRDSAMYRCASSPSGTTFVDTQYFGPGTRLTVL.